The 14 T cell receptor beta chains below come from one sample, sequenced in a study of Ad26.COV2.S vaccination and SARS-CoV-2 variants. TCRdb's copy holds only in-frame clones and misses some; the assay was immunoSEQ multiplex PCR. The sample shows about 420,000 clones, roughly 90% of them seen only once. The sample's treatment: about 20 received Ad26.COV2.S at low or high dose, single or two shots; a few received placebo; per-sample allocation not given. Sampling occurred on day 63 after the first vaccine or placebo injection. This sample comprised peripheral blood, obtained in a trial of Ad26.COV2.S vaccine versus placebo. The source of these receptors is a person aged 18 to 59 who received the Ad26.COV2.S COVID-19 vaccine or a placebo.

The chain has TRBV9 and TRBJ1-2, with D possibly matching TRBD1 (5 bases). The CDR3 loop spans 14 amino acids. The germline V gene has CDR1 SGDLS and CDR2 YYNGEE. V was trimmed by 0 bases and J by 4 bases, leaving 10 bases between them. DNA of the CDR3: TGTGCCAGCAGCGTAGGGGGCGGCCTCTATGGCTACACCTTC. Its translation is CASSVGGGLYGYTF. The full variable domain, its missing parts supplied by reference TRBV9 and TRBJ1-2, is DSGVTQTPKHLITATGQRVTLRCSPRSGDLSVYWYQQSLDQGLQFLIQYYNGEERAKGNILERFSAQQFPDLHSELNLSSLELGDSALYFCASSVGGGLYGYTFGSGTRLTVV.

This chain uses TRBV10-3 with TRBJ1-4; D is ambiguous. V was cut by 0 bases and J by 4 bases, with 9 bases left in between. This CDR3 has 15 amino acids. CDR1 ENHRY and CDR2 SYGVKD come from the germline V gene. The CDR3 coding sequence is TGTGCCATCAGTGAGTCGAGGGAAGATAATGAAAAACTGTTTTTT. It translates to CAISESREDNEKLFF.

This chain connects TRBV7-9 to TRBJ2-7, with 8 bases that match TRBD1. The V gene end was trimmed by 1 base and the J gene end by 3 bases; junction bases not matched to a gene: 5. The CDR3 has 15 residues. Germline V gene lookup returns CDR1 SEHNR and CDR2 FQNEAQ (reference sequence). The CDR3 DNA sequence: TGTGCCAGCAGCTTAGTAACCGGGACAGGCTACGAGCAGTACTTC. It specifies CASSLVTGTGYEQYF.

The chain employs TRBV19 and TRBJ1-2; D perhaps matches TRBD1 (5 bases). CDR3 size: 15 residues. Germline CDR1 is LNHDA and CDR2 is SQIVND (reference sequence). Trimming stripped 4 bases from V and 4 bases from J, with 16 bases between. The CDR3 nucleotides read TGTGCCAGTAGTAACCAGGGATCCCAGGGCTATGGCTACACCTTC. Translated, it gives CASSNQGSQGYGYTF.

The chain uses TRBV5-4 and TRBJ1-1, with TRBD1 as a possible D gene (5 bases). Trimming cost V 3 bases and J 2 bases, with 14 bases left between them. The CDR3 contains 15 residues. CDR1 and CDR2 from the germline V gene are SGHNT and YYREEE (reference sequence). The CDR3 reads CASSYGGTLNTEAFF. In DNA, the CDR3 is TGTGCCAGCAGCTACGGGGGGACTTTAAACACTGAAGCTTTCTTT.

The genes are TRBV5-5 and TRBJ1-4, with TRBD1 matching 8 bases. Germline trimming cut 6 bases from V and 4 bases from J; bases unmatched to any gene: 8. CDR3 length: 15 amino acids. Germline loops: CDR1 SGHKS, CDR2 YYEKEE (reference sequence). Here the CDR3 reads CASTVGTGLNEKLFF. The CDR3 DNA reads TGTGCCAGCACCGTGGGGACAGGCCTTAATGAAAAACTGTTTTTT.

The V call is TRBV2, the J call TRBJ1-6, with a weak D call TRBD1 (6 bases). V lost 3 bases to trimming and J lost 7 bases, with 13 bases between them. Germline V gives CDR1 SNHLY, CDR2 FYNNEI. The CDR3 consists of 15 residues. CDR3 sequence (DNA): TGTGCCAGCAGTGAGAAGGGGGGACCCAATTCACCCCTCCACTTT. This sequence encodes CASSEKGGPNSPLHF.

The chain links TRBV11-3 to TRBJ2-3; D may correspond to TRBD1 or TRBD2 (6 bases each). Germline values: CDR1 SGHNT, CDR2 YENEEA. The CDR3 spans 14 residues. The ends were cut back, 5 bases at V and 6 bases at J, with 15 bases in the middle. CDR3 nucleotides: TGTGCCAGCAGCCCGGGGGCTCTAGTGGATACGCAGTATTTT. It encodes CASSPGALVDTQYF.

The chain joins TRBV29-1 to TRBJ2-6, with D unclear. Trimming took 4 bases from V and 1 from J, leaving 8 bases between them. Germline V gene sequence: CDR1 SQVTM, CDR2 ANQGSEA. CDR3 length: 14 residues. The CDR3 DNA reads as TGCAGCGTTGGGTGGGCATCTGGGGCCAACGTCCTGACTTTC. Translation: CSVGWASGANVLTF.

To note about this clone: Different DNA sequences within this sample yield the same CDR3. The chain couples TRBV4-1 to TRBJ2-7, with D uncertain. The CDR3 spans 14 residues. Germline values: CDR1 MGHRA, CDR2 YSYEKL. V lost 1 base to trimming and J lost 3 bases, with 10 bases between them. The CDR3 spells CASSQVAADYEQYF. In nucleotides, the CDR3 is TGCGCCAGCAGCCAAGTGGCAGCTGACTACGAGCAGTACTTC.

J is TRBJ2-1 and V is TRBV19, with 10 bases aligning to TRBD1. V was pared by 6 bases and J by 7 bases, with 6 bases of the junction left unmatched. There are 14 residues in the CDR3. Looked up from germline, CDR1 is LNHDA and CDR2 is SQIVND (reference sequence). CDR3 sequence: CASRRQGAGNEQFF. CDR3 sequence (DNA): TGTGCCAGTAGAAGACAGGGGGCCGGGAATGAGCAGTTCTTC.

The gene calls are TRBV5-8 and TRBJ2-5; tentatively, D is TRBD1 (5 bases). CDR3 length: 15 residues. Germline V gene data show CDR1 as SGHTS and CDR2 as YDEGEE. Deletions cut 4 bases from V and 7 bases from J, with 20 bases between. In nucleotides, the CDR3 is TGTGCCAGCAGCGCAACCTCCAGGGAACAAAGGACCCAGTACTTC. This encodes CASSATSREQRTQYF. Looking up the rest from reference TRBV5-8 and TRBJ2-5 gives the full variable domain: EAGVTQSPTHLIKTRGQQATLRCSPISGHTSVYWYQQALGLGLQFLLWYDEGEERNRGNFPPRFSGRQFPNYSSELNVNALELEDSALYLCASSATSREQRTQYFGPGTRLLVL.

The CDR3 DNA is TGTGCCAGCAGTCGGGCCCATAGCACAGATACGCAGTATTTT. It translates to CASSRAHSTDTQYF. V and J are TRBV7-2 and TRBJ2-3; the D is unclear. CDR1 is SGHTA, CDR2 FQGNSA, per germline. The CDR3 is made up of 14 amino acids. The germline V and J ends were trimmed by 6 bases and 0 bases, with 10 bases remaining between them.

V gene TRBV6-2 or TRBV6-3 combines with J gene TRBJ2-1; no firm D call. This CDR3 region has 12 residues. CDR1 MNHEY and CDR2 SVGEGT come from the germline V gene. V gave up 2 bases and J gave up 4 bases, with 3 bases separating them. The chain's CDR3 is CASSYSYNEQFF. CDR3 bases: TGTGCCAGCAGTTACAGTTACAATGAGCAGTTCTTC.